This T cell receptor (beta chain) was documented in a study of cytomegalovirus exposure and HLA in healthy donors listed by TCRdb under 2017. For the study in its entirety: An earlier analysis of some 600 of the donors reported about 280 Gb of sequence data and 117 million unique TCR beta sequences obtained from 150 million to 200 million T cells. Rather than using new phenotypic data, the later analysis identified candidate immune exposures from TCR beta sequences and from how often those sequences occurred across donors. Of the approximately 400 genotyped donors, around 81% fell in the genetic ancestry cluster associated with self-reported Caucasian donors. The T cell repertoires of 666 subjects were profiled by immunosequencing and related to cytomegalovirus serostatus. On average, around 230,000 unique TCR beta nucleotide sequences were sequenced per donor among some 420 genotyped donors of the cohort, with around 19% of those sequences being non-productive. Because of strong linkage in the cohort, roughly five DR-DQ haplotypes were treated as single units for association and clustering. Typing coverage differed by locus: A, B, C, DRB1 and DQB1 were typed in roughly 629-630 donors, DQA1 in about 500, DPA1 in around 580, and DPB1 in approximately 450. A separate validation cohort of approximately 130 different subjects was used in addition to the roughly 700-subject first cohort. An earlier analysis of approximately 640 of the donors applied high-throughput TCR beta sequencing to assess whether each TCR beta V gene segment acted as functional or pseudogenic. Every discovery cohort repertoire had been produced on one sequencing platform. The study aimed to test whether signatures of past pathogen exposure could be identified by cataloging public T cell receptors. Both class I and class II loci were covered by HLA typing, at four-digit resolution. An early release covering just under 650 HLA-typed donors comprised approximately 290 gigabases of sequencing data and tens of millions of unique TCR sequences. In a later analysis, previously published TCR beta repertoires from 666 donors were re-analyzed and high-resolution HLA genotyping was added so that TCR occurrence patterns could be studied. A later genetic analysis took genome-wide SNP genotypes for about 65% of the 666 donors and used that subset as a discovery cohort. To predict cytomegalovirus infection status, the study brought together high-throughput TCR immunosequencing, statistical association of individual TCRs with disease status, and machine learning. Donor age, sex, ethnicity and CMV serostatus were compiled alongside the repertoire data.

In total, roughly 670 healthy bone marrow donors made up the cohort. Cohort members were all nominally healthy when sampled, although unrecorded immune exposures were likely present. The donor was CMV seropositive and belonged to the group of 250 to 300 seropositive cohort members. Each donor provided a peripheral blood sample, and peripheral blood mononuclear cells were used for TCR beta sequencing. The Qiagen DNeasy Blood Extraction Kit was used to extract genomic DNA from the blood cell samples. This clone was recorded once. There is no known antigen for this receptor. No qualities accompany the bases; no much larger clone lies one base away. Overall study outcomes, separate from this receptor: Most CMV-associated TCR beta chains appeared to be HLA-restricted in a later analysis, and the HLA associations seemed to be driven largely by CMV exposure. Linkage disequilibrium might explain the correlated functional status among segregating V segments, but an unknown experimental factor could not be excluded. This cohort had only TCR beta chains sequenced, and the lack of alpha or paired-chain data limited which features could be detected. A later analysis found that HLA-associated TCR beta chains were more clonally expanded and had lower generation probabilities than equally common non-associated chains. Three of the identified cytomegalovirus-associated TCR beta chains were confirmed in vitro to be specific for cytomegalovirus antigens. In a later analysis, TCR association rates were found to vary across HLA loci, with the most associated TCRs seen for DRB1 alleles and the fewest for HLA-C alleles. An association between a missense DCLRE1C variant and V-gene and J-gene trimming of TCR beta chains was found in a later genetic analysis and replicated in an independent cohort. The classifier was reported to diagnose cytomegalovirus status with high specificity and sensitivity in both the original cohort and the validation cohort. Because counts were too low, about 18 rarely observed V segments, including chromosome 9 orphons, were excluded from the earlier analysis of fewer than 650 of the donors. Immune exposure information for the cohort was limited to CMV serostatus. A group of highly shared sequence variants was considered likely to be a technical artifact of the sequencing pipeline. A total of fewer than 200 TCR beta chains were listed by the study as associated with cytomegalovirus. According to a later genetic analysis, donors in an Asian-associated ancestry cluster had fewer N-insertions in productive TCRs than the approximately 650-donor mean. Sequencing depth was assumed to be roughly uniform across donors in the presence/absence analyses, though that assumption may not hold. In a later analysis, several top co-occurrence clusters were reported to appear linked to parvovirus B19, influenza, CMV and Epstein-Barr virus. A further reported finding was that TCR beta sequences accurately predicted the HLA-A and HLA-B alleles for most subjects in the first cohort. In a later analysis, 15,000 to 20,000 TCR beta sequences were associated with specific HLA alleles at a false discovery rate of 0.05. Because HLA typing was missing for some donors at each locus, association tests included only the typed subset. The authors suggested that the approach could potentially be extended to other disease states and immunological phenotypes. Most TCR sequences were observed very rarely across donors, whereas some public TCRs were present in many individuals. Assigning TCR associations to individual alleles was difficult when HLA alleles, especially DR and DQ, strongly co-occurred. An earlier analysis of several hundred of the donors showed that most TCR beta V segments appeared in productive rearrangements either about 87% or about 30% of the time, which broadly matched IMGT annotations.

Libraries were prepared through the immunoSEQ multiplex PCR assay. A mixture of 60 forward primers for TCR Vbeta segments and 13 reverse primers for TCR Jbeta segments was used in the multiplex PCR. A multiplex PCR assay on genomic DNA amplified the CDR3 region of rearranged TCR beta genes. The Illumina HiSeq System was used to sequence the amplified TCR beta libraries as 87-base-pair reads. Concerning the study's data processing: In a later analysis, tens of millions of unique TCR beta chains were counted across the approximately 670 repertoires, and approximately 11 million of these chains were shared by at least two donors. A nearest-neighbor algorithm error-corrected the raw reads and collapsed the reads into unique sequences, merging closely related sequences to remove PCR and sequencing errors. CDR3 sequences were aligned to IMGT reference sequences to assign V, D and J gene segments. For a sequence to be retained, a match of at least six nucleotides to both a V gene segment and a J gene segment was required. A rearrangement counted as productive if the CDR3 had no stop codons and remained in frame with V and J, and every other rearrangement counted as non-productive. CDR3 was defined by IMGT convention, running from the second conserved V-encoded cysteine to the conserved J-encoded phenylalanine. The earlier analysis of 500 to 600 of the donors excluded sequences that lacked an unambiguous match to a single V gene segment. In an earlier analysis of approximately 500 of the donors, a V segment was called functional when productive rearrangements were above 56.7%, and segregating when the standard deviation between donors exceeded 5%. To diagnose cytomegalovirus status from the catalog of TCR beta chain sequences, a statistical classification framework was built. In a later analysis, TCR nucleotide sequences were compared against IMGT/GENE-DB human TR gene sequences so that V and J genes could be assigned. Using the TCRdist pipeline, a later analysis assigned CDR3 sequences along with most-parsimonious VDJ recombination scenarios. In a later analysis, every TCR beta chain was defined by the combination of its CDR3 amino acid sequence and its V-gene family, and reads without a unique V-gene family were dropped. In a later analysis, approximately 640 highly shared, low-generation-probability nucleotide sequences were removed to address suspected cross-contamination and a sequencing artifact. In a later analysis, a clonal expansion index for each public chain was calculated from normalized within-repertoire ranks of inferred template counts. In a later analysis, generation probabilities were computed with a VDJ recombination model fitted to out-of-frame rearrangements, and the resulting probabilities were checked against IGoR. A later analysis scored TCR-TCR, TCR-HLA and TCR-CMV co-occurrence with hypergeometric tests, applying a repertoire-size bias correction to TCR pairs. To estimate false discovery rates, a later analysis permuted the HLA or CMV assignments 20 times. In a later analysis, co-occurring TCRs were grouped using DBSCAN, with TCRdist sequence similarity added in when clustering inside HLA-allele-positive subsets. Repertoires with fewer than 30,000 or more than 120,000 public chains were left out of co-occurrence clustering, as were five repertoires with anomalous nucleotide sharing. TCRdb provides this immuneACCESS table in a form limited to in-frame rearrangements. Some clones are lacking; in checked studies, under half of them reflect an unresolved V gene, and why the rest are absent is not known. V and J calls and clone size follow that table, whereas D and trimming were derived from the DNA. In this sample the table shows 150,000 to 200,000 clones, just over 75% of which occur a single time. The ten largest make up around 1.9% of the sample.

Material: PBMCs. The receptor was derived from a woman in her thirties in good health and CMV-seropositive.

The CDR3 protein sequence reads: CASSLTGDYNEQFF. The DNA sequence is as follows: TGTGCCAGCAGTTTAACGGGGGACTACAATGAGCAGTTCTTC. The rearrangement combines TRBV27 with TRBJ2-1; TRBD2 is possibly the D segment (6 matching bases). According to the germline V gene (reference sequence), CDR1 reads MNHEY and CDR2 reads SMNVEV. Relative to germline, V is 2 bases shorter and J is 3 bases shorter, with 8 bases between their ends. Taken from cysteine to phenylalanine, the CDR3 has 14 residues. Just the 42-base CDR3 DNA is kept, in frame starting at base 1.